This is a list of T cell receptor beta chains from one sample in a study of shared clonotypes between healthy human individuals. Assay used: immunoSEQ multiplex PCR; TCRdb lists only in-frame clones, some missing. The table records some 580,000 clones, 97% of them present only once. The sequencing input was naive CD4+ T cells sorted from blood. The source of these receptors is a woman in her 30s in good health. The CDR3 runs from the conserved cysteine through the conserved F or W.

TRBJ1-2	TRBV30	CAWTRGGLATGYGYTF
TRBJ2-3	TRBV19	CASSMEGTSTDTQYF
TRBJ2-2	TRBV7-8	CASSPRLAAGELFF
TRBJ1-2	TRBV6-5	CASSIGDNYGYTF
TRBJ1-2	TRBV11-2	CASSAGTYFGNGYTF
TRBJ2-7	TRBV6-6	CASSYSTGAYEQYF
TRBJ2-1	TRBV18	CASSRTGGNEQFF
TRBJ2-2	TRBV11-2	CASSTPSGRASSTGELFF
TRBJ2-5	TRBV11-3	CASSLGSSPQTQYF
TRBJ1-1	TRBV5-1	CASSLTGGTEAFF
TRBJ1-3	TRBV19	CASRGDINGNTIYF
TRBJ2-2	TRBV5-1	CASSFLRGTGERDGTGELFF
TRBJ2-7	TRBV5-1	CASRTLQGRDEQYF
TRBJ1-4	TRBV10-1	CASSEPWDSKRLETNEKLFF
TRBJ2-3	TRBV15	CATSRDLLTGGVDTQYF
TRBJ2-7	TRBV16	CASSHMDRDEQYF
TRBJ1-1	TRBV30	CAWRTLSWGTEAFF
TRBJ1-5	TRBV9	CASSVGTGRDQPQHF
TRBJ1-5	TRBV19	CASSVILDRTRNQPQHF
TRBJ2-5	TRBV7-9	CASSLQGGGETQYF
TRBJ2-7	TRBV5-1	CASSSGGEQYF
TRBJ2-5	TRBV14	CASSRSQGSGETQYF
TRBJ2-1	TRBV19	CARAARDPQPNEQFF
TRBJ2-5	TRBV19	CASRHRTVHQETQYF
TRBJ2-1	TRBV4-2	CASSLGGGPRSYNEQFF
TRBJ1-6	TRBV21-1	CASSKGTVPCYSPLHF
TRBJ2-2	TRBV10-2	CASTPGSGELFF
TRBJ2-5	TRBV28	CASSFGHYQETQYF
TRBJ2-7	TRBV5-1	CASSQTPGTGSYEQYF
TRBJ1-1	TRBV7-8	CASSPSRQNTEAFF
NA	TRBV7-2	CASSTQGARYEQYF
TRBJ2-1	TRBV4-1	CASSQRTSAQSYNEQFF
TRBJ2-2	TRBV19	CASSLGQGVGDTGELFF
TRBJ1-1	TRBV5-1	CASSLVEGMGGLNTEAFF
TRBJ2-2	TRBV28	CASSLTSGIRSAGELFF
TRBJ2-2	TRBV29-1	CSVNQGHRGAGELFF
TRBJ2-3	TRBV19	CASSIGEGTGAPDTQYF
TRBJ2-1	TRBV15	CATSVGRASGLNEQFF
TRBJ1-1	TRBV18	CASSPQDRLNTEAFF
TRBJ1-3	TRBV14	CASSRTYSGNTIYF
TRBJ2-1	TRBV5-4	CASSLDANEQFF
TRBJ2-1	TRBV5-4	CALGTYNEQFF